The rows below give T cell receptor beta chains drawn from one sample of a study of response to subunit inactivated influenza vaccine. TCRdb fed the RT-PCR reads into MiXCR, producing one record per CDR3 protein. This sample has over 800,000 distinct CDR3 sequences, with about 20% found just once. Specimen: PBMCs from blood, collected 4 to 6 days after vaccination. The source of these receptors is a man aged 45-65 years who received an inactivated influenza vaccine. The CDR3 runs from the conserved cysteine through the conserved F or W. Fields, in order: J gene, clone size, V gene, D gene, CDR3 protein, CDR3 DNA. The D gene is left open where the match is weak. Clone size is stated in some rows and not others, as once, few, many or a class when expanded.

j_call: TRBJ2-5
clone_size: NA
v_call: TRBV6-5
d_call: NA
cdr3_aa: CASSYVPGLETQYF
cdr3_nt: TGTGCCAGCAGTTACGTTCCGGGACTAGAGACCCAGTACTTC

j_call: TRBJ1-1
clone_size: NA
v_call: TRBV7-2
d_call: NA
cdr3_aa: CASSSRPLGTEAFF
cdr3_nt: TGTGCCAGCAGCTCTCGGCCGCTGGGGACTGAAGCTTTCTTT

j_call: TRBJ2-6
clone_size: few
v_call: TRBV9
d_call: NA
cdr3_aa: CASSVAQGFSGANVLTF
cdr3_nt: TGTGCCAGCAGCGTAGCTCAAGGGTTCTCTGGGGCCAACGTCCTGACTTTC

j_call: TRBJ2-7
clone_size: NA
v_call: TRBV3-1
d_call: TRBD2
cdr3_aa: CASSQIAGENEQYF
cdr3_nt: TGTGCCAGCAGCCAAATTGCGGGAGAAAACGAGCAGTACTTC

j_call: TRBJ2-2
clone_size: NA
v_call: TRBV4-1
d_call: TRBD1
cdr3_aa: CASRQPGQQTGELFF
cdr3_nt: TGCGCCAGCAGACAACCGGGACAGCAGACCGGGGAGCTGTTTTTT

j_call: TRBJ2-7
clone_size: NA
v_call: TRBV7-2
d_call: TRBD2
cdr3_aa: CASSIMRASGEQYF
cdr3_nt: TGTGCCAGCAGTATAATGCGGGCTAGCGGTGAGCAGTACTTC

j_call: TRBJ1-2
clone_size: many
v_call: TRBV29-1
d_call: TRBD1
cdr3_aa: CSARTGDLYGYTF
cdr3_nt: TGCAGCGCCAGGACAGGGGACCTCTATGGCTACACCTTC

j_call: TRBJ2-1
clone_size: NA
v_call: TRBV5-6
d_call: TRBD2
cdr3_aa: CASSLLGLAGDYNEQFF
cdr3_nt: TGTGCCAGCAGCTTGCTGGGACTAGCGGGGGACTACAATGAGCAGTTCTTC

j_call: TRBJ2-2
clone_size: NA
v_call: TRBV5-1
d_call: NA
cdr3_aa: CASSLVAGATNTGELFF
cdr3_nt: TGCGCCAGCAGCTTGGTGGCAGGGGCTACGAACACCGGGGAGCTGTTTTTT

j_call: TRBJ2-1
clone_size: NA
v_call: TRBV29-1
d_call: TRBD1
cdr3_aa: CSVDKRQGAFYNEQFF
cdr3_nt: TGCAGCGTCGATAAAAGACAGGGGGCATTTTACAATGAGCAGTTCTTC

j_call: TRBJ1-3
clone_size: NA
v_call: TRBV7-8
d_call: NA
cdr3_aa: CASSLANGDTIYF
cdr3_nt: TGTGCCAGCAGCTTAGCGAACGGAGACACCATATATTTT

j_call: TRBJ2-1
clone_size: few
v_call: TRBV6-5
d_call: NA
cdr3_aa: CASSYSMDYDNEQFF
cdr3_nt: TGTGCCAGCAGTTACTCGATGGACTATGACAATGAGCAGTTCTTC

j_call: TRBJ1-6
clone_size: NA
v_call: TRBV7-3
d_call: NA
cdr3_aa: CASSFSQNSPLHF
cdr3_nt: TGTGCCAGCAGCTTCTCACAGAATTCACCCCTCCACTTT

j_call: TRBJ2-7
clone_size: NA
v_call: TRBV2
d_call: TRBD1
cdr3_aa: CASRGTGATYEQYF
cdr3_nt: TGTGCCAGCAGGGGGACAGGGGCCACCTACGAGCAGTACTTC

j_call: TRBJ2-4
clone_size: few
v_call: TRBV5-1
d_call: NA
cdr3_aa: CASSLEGLGNIQYF
cdr3_nt: TGCGCCAGCAGCTTAGAGGGGTTGGGAAACATTCAGTACTTC

j_call: TRBJ2-1
clone_size: NA
v_call: TRBV20-1
d_call: TRBD2
cdr3_aa: CSARGSGLAAYNEQFF
cdr3_nt: TGCAGTGCCAGAGGGTCGGGACTAGCGGCCTACAATGAGCAGTTCTTC

j_call: TRBJ1-5
clone_size: few
v_call: TRBV18
d_call: TRBD1
cdr3_aa: CASSPPGTGGNQPQHF
cdr3_nt: TGTGCCAGCTCACCTCCCGGTACAGGGGGCAATCAGCCCCAGCATTTT

j_call: TRBJ1-1
clone_size: NA
v_call: TRBV12-3/TRBV12-4
d_call: NA
cdr3_aa: CASSVWTDRNTEAFF
cdr3_nt: TGTGCCAGCAGTGTCTGGACAGACAGGAACACTGAAGCTTTCTTT

j_call: TRBJ1-2
clone_size: NA
v_call: TRBV18
d_call: TRBD1
cdr3_aa: CASSPQDRGSYGYTF
cdr3_nt: TGTGCCAGCTCACCCCAAGACAGGGGTTCTTACGGCTACACCTTC

j_call: TRBJ2-5
clone_size: NA
v_call: TRBV20-1
d_call: NA
cdr3_aa: CSARRLGAQYF
cdr3_nt: TGCAGTGCTAGACGCCTCGGGGCCCAGTACTTC

j_call: TRBJ2-7
clone_size: NA
v_call: TRBV7-2
d_call: NA
cdr3_aa: CASSSGQWEQYF
cdr3_nt: TGTGCCAGCAGCTCCGGACAGTGGGAGCAGTACTTC

j_call: TRBJ2-7
clone_size: NA
v_call: TRBV4-2
d_call: NA
cdr3_aa: CASSQDGRSHEQYF
cdr3_nt: TGTGCCAGCAGCCAAGATGGGCGATCCCACGAGCAGTACTTC